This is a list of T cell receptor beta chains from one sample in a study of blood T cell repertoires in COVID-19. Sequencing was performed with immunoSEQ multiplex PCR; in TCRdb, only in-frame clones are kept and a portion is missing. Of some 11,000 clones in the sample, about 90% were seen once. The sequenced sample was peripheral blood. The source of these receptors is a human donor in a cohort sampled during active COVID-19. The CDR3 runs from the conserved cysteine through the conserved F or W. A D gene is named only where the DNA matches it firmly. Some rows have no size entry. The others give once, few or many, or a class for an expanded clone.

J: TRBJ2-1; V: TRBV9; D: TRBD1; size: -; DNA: TGTGCCAGCAGCGTAGGAGGGGGCCAGGGCAATGAGCAGTTCTTC; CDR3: CASSVGGGQGNEQFF
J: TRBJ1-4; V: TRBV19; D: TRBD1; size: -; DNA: TGTGCCAGTAACCAGGGGGTTGAAAAACTGTTTTTT; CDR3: CASNQGVEKLFF
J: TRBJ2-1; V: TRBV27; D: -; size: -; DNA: TGTGCCAGCAGTTTTGGGCAGGGCTCCTACAATGAGCAGTTCTTC; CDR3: CASSFGQGSYNEQFF
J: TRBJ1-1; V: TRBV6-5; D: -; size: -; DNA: TGTGCCAGCGGCACGGGTATAATGAACACTGAAGCTTTCTTT; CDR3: CASGTGIMNTEAFF
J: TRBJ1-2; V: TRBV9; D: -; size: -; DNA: TGTGCCAGCAAAAGGGGGAGAGGCTACACCTTC; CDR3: CASKRGRGYTF
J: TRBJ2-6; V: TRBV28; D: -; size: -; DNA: TGTGCCAGCAGTTTATCGGCAGGGCCCATTTCCGGGGCCAACGTCCTGACTTTC; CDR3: CASSLSAGPISGANVLTF
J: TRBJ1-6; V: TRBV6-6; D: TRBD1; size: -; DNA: TGTGCCAGCAGTCTCTCCGGAGACAGGGGTTCACCCCTCCACTTT; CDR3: CASSLSGDRGSPLHF
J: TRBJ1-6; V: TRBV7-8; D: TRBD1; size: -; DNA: TGTGCCAGCAGCTTAGCAAACAGGGGTGCTTATAATTCACCCCTCCACTTT; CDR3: CASSLANRGAYNSPLHF
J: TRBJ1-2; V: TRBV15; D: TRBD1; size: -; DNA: TGTGCCACCAGCCTCCCCGGGACAGGGGTTAGCTATGGCTACACCTTC; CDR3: CATSLPGTGVSYGYTF
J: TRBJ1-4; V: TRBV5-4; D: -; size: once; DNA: TGTGCCAGCAGCTTGGAATCGGGGAATGGAAAACTGTTTTTT; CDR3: CASSLESGNGKLFF
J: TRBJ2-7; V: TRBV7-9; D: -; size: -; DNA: TGTGCCAGCAGCTCGTCAGGGGTCCTCGAGCAGTACTTC; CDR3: CASSSSGVLEQYF
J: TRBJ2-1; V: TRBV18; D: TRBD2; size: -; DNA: TGTGCCAGCTCCCTACTAGCGGGAAGTTACAATGAGCAGTTCTTC; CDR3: CASSLLAGSYNEQFF
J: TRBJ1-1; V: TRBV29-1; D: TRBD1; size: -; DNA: TGCAGCGCCCTGGGACAGACGAACACTGAAGCTTTCTTT; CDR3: CSALGQTNTEAFF
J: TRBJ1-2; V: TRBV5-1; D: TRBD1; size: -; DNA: TGCGCCAGCAGCTTGGGACAGGGCTCTGGCTACACCTTC; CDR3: CASSLGQGSGYTF
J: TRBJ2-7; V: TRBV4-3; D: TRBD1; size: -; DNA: TGCGCCAGCAGCCAGGCCTGGACAGGCAGCTCCTACGAGCAGTACTTC; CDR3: CASSQAWTGSSYEQYF
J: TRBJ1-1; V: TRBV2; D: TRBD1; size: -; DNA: TGTGCCAGCTTAAATGGACAGGGTGGAACTGAAGCTTTCTTT; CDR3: CASLNGQGGTEAFF
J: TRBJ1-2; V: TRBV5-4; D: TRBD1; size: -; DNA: TGTGCCAGCAGCTTTCGGCAGGGGGCCCTTGGCTACACCTTC; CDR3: CASSFRQGALGYTF
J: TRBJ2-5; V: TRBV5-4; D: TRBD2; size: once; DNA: TGTGCCAGCAGCATGACTAGCGGGGGGCAAGAGACCCAGTACTTC; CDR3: CASSMTSGGQETQYF
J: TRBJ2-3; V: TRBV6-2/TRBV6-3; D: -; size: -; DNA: TGTGCCAGCAGTTTGGCTTACACAGATACGCAGTATTTT; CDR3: CASSLAYTDTQYF
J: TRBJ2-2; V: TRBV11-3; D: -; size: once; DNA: TGTGCCAGCAGCTTAGACAGGGGGAACACCGGGGAGCTGTTTTTT; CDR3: CASSLDRGNTGELFF
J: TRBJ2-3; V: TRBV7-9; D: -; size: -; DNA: TGTGCCAGCAGCCACACAGATACGCAGTATTTT; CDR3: CASSHTDTQYF
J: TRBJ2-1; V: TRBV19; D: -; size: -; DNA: TGTGCCAGTAGTATTCAGGGGCGTTACAATGAGCAGTTCTTC; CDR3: CASSIQGRYNEQFF
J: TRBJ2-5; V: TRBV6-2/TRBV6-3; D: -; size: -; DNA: TGTGCCAGCAGCTCCGGGGTAGCGGACGTCGAGACCCAGTACTTC; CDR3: CASSSGVADVETQYF
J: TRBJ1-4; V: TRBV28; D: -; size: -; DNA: TGTGCCAGCAGAGGGTCCCGGGGGAAGGAAAAACTGTTTTTT; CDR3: CASRGSRGKEKLFF
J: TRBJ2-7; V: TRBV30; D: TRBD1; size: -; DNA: TGTGCCTGGAGTACTGGACAGGGGCCGTACTTC; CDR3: CAWSTGQGPYF